Presented here are 16 T cell receptor beta chains from one specimen sequenced in a study of radiotherapy plus CTLA-4 blockade in lung cancer. Assay: immunoSEQ multiplex PCR; the TCRdb copy retains only in-frame clones and omits some. The sample lists tens of thousands of clones, 70% to 90% occurring once. The sample was peripheral blood, taken from a patient treated with radiotherapy plus ipilimumab. The receptors were gathered from a human donor with non-small cell lung cancer that progressed on radiotherapy plus ipilimumab.

This chain connects TRBV7-2 to TRBJ1-2; the match to TRBD1 covers 8 bases. V lost 5 bases to trimming and J lost 1 base; unmatched junction nucleotides: 3. Germline loops: CDR1 SGHTA, CDR2 FQGNSA. The CDR3 covers 14 residues. CDR3 nucleotide sequence: TGTGCCAGCAGCCGGGACAGGAGTAACTATGGCTACACCTTC. As protein: CASSRDRSNYGYTF.

The chain recombines TRBV5-6 with TRBJ2-1; D is tentatively TRBD1 or TRBD2 (5 bases each). Germline lookup yields CDR1 SGHDT and CDR2 YYEEEE. The CDR3 covers 16 residues. V was pared by 2 bases and J by 7 bases, with 19 bases between. The CDR3, as DNA: TGTGCCAGCAGCTTTCGAGGGGTTAAAGGGTGGAATGAGCAGTTCTTC. Its protein is CASSFRGVKGWNEQFF.

The chain links TRBV7-3 to TRBJ1-2; 7 bases agree with TRBD1. CDR1 is SGHTA and CDR2 is FQGTGA in the germline V gene. The V and J ends lost 2 bases and 2 bases, in that order; junction bases with no gene match: 11. The CDR3 has 17 residues. CDR3 amino acids: CASSLDPTGDPNYGYTF. CDR3 coding DNA: TGTGCCAGCAGCTTAGACCCCACAGGGGACCCCAACTATGGCTACACCTTC.

This clone was recorded only once. The genes are TRBV14 and TRBJ1-6, with a tentative D call TRBD1 (5 bases). This CDR3 region has 14 residues. Germline V lookup: CDR1 SGHDN, CDR2 FVKESK. Trimming left V 5 bases short and J 10 bases short, with 15 bases between. CDR3 in DNA: TGTGCCAGCAGCTCTCGGGGCAGGGAATCACCCCTCCACTTT. Amino acid sequence: CASSSRGRESPLHF.

This clone was seen only a few times. The chain carries TRBV9 and TRBJ1-2, with a possible D match to TRBD1 (5 bases). Trimming removed 6 bases at V and 4 bases at J, with 16 bases between. This CDR3 is built from 14 residues. From germline, CDR1 is SGDLS and CDR2 YYNGEE. CDR3 region: CASKPGLSVYGYTF. CDR3 DNA: TGTGCCAGCAAACCGGGACTTTCCGTCTATGGCTACACCTTC.

The V gene is TRBV5-6, the J gene TRBJ2-7; no clear D. CDR1 SGHDT and CDR2 YYEEEE come from the germline V gene. The CDR3 loop spans 15 amino acids. Trimming pared 3 bases from V and 4 bases from J, leaving 17 bases between. The CDR3 DNA follows: TGTGCCAGCAGCTCGGGTCCGGGTAACCTATACGAGCAGTACTTC. It specifies CASSSGPGNLYEQYF.

This clone appeared a single time. The chain links TRBV11-2 to TRBJ2-1, with TRBD2 matching over 7 bases. Per germline, CDR1 SGHAT and CDR2 FQNNGV. J gave up 0 bases and V 5 bases, and 7 bases lay outside the gene matches. This CDR3 is 16 amino acids long. CDR3 loop: CASSKTGTTSYNEQFF. The CDR3 bases are TGTGCCAGCAGCAAAACCGGGACTACCTCCTACAATGAGCAGTTCTTC.

This clone was seen only a few times. The chain has TRBV5-6 and TRBJ2-3; D gene uncertain. V lost 4 bases and J lost 7, with 7 bases in between. CDR1 and CDR2 from the germline V gene are SGHDT and YYEEEE. The CDR3 is made up of 11 amino acids. This CDR3 reads CASSIEYTQYF. The CDR3 DNA reads TGTGCCAGCAGCATAGAATATACGCAGTATTTT.

This clone was counted once. The chain joins TRBV9 to TRBJ2-5; 11 positions agree with TRBD2. The V segment lost 4 bases and the J segment 4 bases; nucleotides outside the gene matches: 3. Germline V lookup: CDR1 SGDLS, CDR2 YYNGEE. The CDR3 is made up of 14 amino acids. In nucleotides, the CDR3 is TGTGCCAGCAGCTCTAGCGGGGGGCCAGAGACCCAGTACTTC. It yields the protein CASSSSGGPETQYF.

Comment on this clone: Other DNA sequences in this sample translate to the same CDR3. The rearrangement links TRBV4-3 to TRBJ2-2; the D gene is possibly TRBD2 (6 bases). V shed 0 bases and J shed 4 bases, with 9 bases lying between them. The CDR3 has 15 amino acids. From germline, CDR1 is LGHNA and CDR2 YSLEER. The CDR3 bases are TGCGCCAGCAGCCAAGATTGGGGGGTCACCGGGGAGCTGTTTTTT. As protein: CASSQDWGVTGELFF.

The rearrangement links TRBV5-5 to TRBJ2-7; no reliable D call. CDR3 length: 12 amino acids. The germline V and J ends were trimmed by 2 bases and 2 bases, with 5 bases remaining between them. Germline values: CDR1 SGHKS, CDR2 YYEKEE (reference sequence). CDR3 coding DNA: TGTGCCAGCAGCTTTGACGCCTACGAGCAGTACTTC. It translates to CASSFDAYEQYF.

For this clone: The same CDR3 arises from other DNA sequences in this sample as well. The chain is built from TRBV2 and TRBJ1-2; weak D call: TRBD1 (6 bases). Trimming cost V 6 bases and J 7 bases, with 15 bases left between them. This CDR3 is 13 amino acids long. The germline V gene encodes CDR1 SNHLY and CDR2 FYNNEI. The CDR3 nucleotides read TGTGCCAGCAGGGGGGGGCGTTCAGGTGGCTACACCTTC. This sequence encodes CASRGGRSGGYTF. The full variable domain, rest sourced from reference TRBV2 and TRBJ1-2, is EPEVTQTPSHQVTQMGQEVILRCVPISNHLYFYWYRQILGQKVEFLVSFYNNEISEKSEIFDDQFSVERPDGSNFTLKIRSTKLEDSAMYFCASRGGRSGGYTFGSGTRLTVV.

J is TRBJ2-1 and V is TRBV4-2; 8 bases match TRBD1. CDR3 size: 13 residues. The junction had 2 bases not matched to a gene; V was cut back by 4 bases and J by 6 bases. In germline, CDR1 is LGHNA, CDR2 YNFKEQ. CDR3 amino acids: CASSRDRLNEQFF. The DNA of the CDR3 is TGTGCCAGCAGCCGGGACAGGCTCAATGAGCAGTTCTTC.

This rearrangement joins TRBV10-3 to TRBJ1-1, with a possible D match to TRBD1 (5 bases). Per the germline V gene, CDR1 is ENHRY and CDR2 is SYGVKD. The CDR3 spans 14 residues. Trimming cost V 6 bases and J 5 bases, with 16 bases left between them. As DNA, the CDR3 is TGTGCCATCAGCCCGGGACCCCAAGGGACTGAAGCTTTCTTT. The encoded protein is CAISPGPQGTEAFF.

This chain uses TRBV7-9 with TRBJ2-7, with D tentatively TRBD1 (5 bases). V was shortened by 3 bases and J by 3 bases, with 15 bases between the two germline ends. The germline gives CDR1 SEHNR, CDR2 FQNEAQ (reference sequence). The CDR3 has 15 amino acids. CDR3 loop: CASSFTGTLVYEQYF. The CDR3 DNA is TGTGCCAGCAGCTTCACAGGAACCTTAGTCTACGAGCAGTACTTC.

The chain couples TRBV28 to TRBJ2-1; 9 nucleotides align to TRBD1. J lost 7 bases, V lost 7 bases, and 5 bases had no gene match. CDR3 length equals 13 residues. The V gene's germline CDR1 is MDHEN and CDR2 SYDVKM. The CDR3 DNA follows: TGTGCCAGCAACAGGGGGCGTTGGAATGAGCAGTTCTTC. This gives the protein CASNRGRWNEQFF.